This T cell receptor beta chain was observed in a study of T cells in Graves' hyperthyroidism and ophthalmopathy. Findings of the study overall: Researchers found most expanded thyroid clonotypes above 0.001 in blood as well.

V lost 2 bases and J lost 10, with 9 bases in between. CDR1 is GTSNPN and CDR2 is SVGIG in the germline V gene (reference sequence). CDR3 length: 11 residues. Amplified TCR beta CDR3 regions derived from RNA transcripts. HTBI primers drove first-round RT-PCR of the TCR CDR3. Via MiXCR, TCRdb re-called the multiplex PCR reads, giving one row per CDR3 protein. The sample consists of about 500,000 distinct CDR3 sequences, roughly 15% of them appearing once. To note about this clonotype: The antigen is unknown.

The sample was blood. The chain carries TRBV30 and TRBJ2-1; D not certain. This TCR was recovered from a woman aged 25 to 39 with Graves' ophthalmopathy. CDR3 in amino acids: CAWSPLREQFF. The CDR3 region has the DNA TGTGCCTGGAGTCCTCTAAGGGAGCAGTTCTTC.